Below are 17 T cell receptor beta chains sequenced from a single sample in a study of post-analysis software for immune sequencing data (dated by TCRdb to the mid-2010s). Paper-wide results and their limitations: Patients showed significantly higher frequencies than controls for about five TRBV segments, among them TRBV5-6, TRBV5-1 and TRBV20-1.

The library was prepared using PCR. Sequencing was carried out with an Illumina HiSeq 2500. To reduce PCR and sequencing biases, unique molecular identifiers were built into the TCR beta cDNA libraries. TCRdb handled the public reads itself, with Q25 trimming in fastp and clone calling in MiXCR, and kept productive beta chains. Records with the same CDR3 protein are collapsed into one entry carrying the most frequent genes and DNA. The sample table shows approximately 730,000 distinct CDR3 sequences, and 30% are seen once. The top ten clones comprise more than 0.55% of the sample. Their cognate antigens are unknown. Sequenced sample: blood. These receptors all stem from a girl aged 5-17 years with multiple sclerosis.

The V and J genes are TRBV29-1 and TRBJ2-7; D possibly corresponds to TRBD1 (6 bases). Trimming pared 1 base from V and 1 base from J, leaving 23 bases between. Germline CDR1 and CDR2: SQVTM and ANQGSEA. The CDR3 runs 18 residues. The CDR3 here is CSVEGRSKSQGRSYEQYF. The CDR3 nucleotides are TGCAGCGTTGAAGGACGGAGCAAAAGTCAGGGGCGATCCTACGAGCAGTACTTC.

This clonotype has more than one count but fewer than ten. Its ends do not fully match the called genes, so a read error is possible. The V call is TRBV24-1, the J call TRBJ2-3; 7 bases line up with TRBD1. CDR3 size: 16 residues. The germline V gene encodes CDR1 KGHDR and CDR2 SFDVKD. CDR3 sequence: CATSSRQGWGTDTQYF. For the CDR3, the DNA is TGTGCCACCAGTTCTCGACAGGGATGGGGCACGGATACGCAGTATTTT.

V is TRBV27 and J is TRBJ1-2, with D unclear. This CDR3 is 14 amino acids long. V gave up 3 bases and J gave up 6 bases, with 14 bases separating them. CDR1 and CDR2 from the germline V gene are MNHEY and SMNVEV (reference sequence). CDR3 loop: CASSFKGIGNGYTF. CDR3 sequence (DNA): TGTGCCAGCAGTTTTAAGGGCATTGGAAATGGCTACACCTTC.

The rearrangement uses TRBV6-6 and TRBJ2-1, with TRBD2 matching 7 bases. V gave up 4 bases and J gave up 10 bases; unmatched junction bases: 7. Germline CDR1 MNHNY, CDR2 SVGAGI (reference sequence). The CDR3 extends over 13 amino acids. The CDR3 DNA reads TGTGCCAGCAGTTTGGGGGGGTACGGCGAGCAGTTCTTC. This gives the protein CASSLGGYGEQFF.

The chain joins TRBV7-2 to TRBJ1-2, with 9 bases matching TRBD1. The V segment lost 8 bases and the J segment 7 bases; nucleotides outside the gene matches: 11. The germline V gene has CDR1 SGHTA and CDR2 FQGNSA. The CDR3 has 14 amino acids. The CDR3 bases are TGTGCCAGCCGGAAGCCGGGACAGGGTTCTGGCTACACCTTC. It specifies CASRKPGQGSGYTF.

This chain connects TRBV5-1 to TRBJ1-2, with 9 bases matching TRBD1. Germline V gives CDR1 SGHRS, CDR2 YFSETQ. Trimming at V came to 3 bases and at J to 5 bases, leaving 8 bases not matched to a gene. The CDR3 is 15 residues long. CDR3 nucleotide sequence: TGCGCCAGCAGCTCGCCTGTACAGGGGGCGTATGGCTACACCTTC. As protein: CASSSPVQGAYGYTF.

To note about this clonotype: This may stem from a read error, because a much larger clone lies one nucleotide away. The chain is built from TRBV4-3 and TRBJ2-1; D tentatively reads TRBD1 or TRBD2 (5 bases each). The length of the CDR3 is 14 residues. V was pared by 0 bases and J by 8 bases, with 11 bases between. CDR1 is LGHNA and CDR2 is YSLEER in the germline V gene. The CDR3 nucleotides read TGCGCCAGCAGCCAAGAGCTCCGGGGCGATGAGCAGTTCTTC. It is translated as CASSQELRGDEQFF.

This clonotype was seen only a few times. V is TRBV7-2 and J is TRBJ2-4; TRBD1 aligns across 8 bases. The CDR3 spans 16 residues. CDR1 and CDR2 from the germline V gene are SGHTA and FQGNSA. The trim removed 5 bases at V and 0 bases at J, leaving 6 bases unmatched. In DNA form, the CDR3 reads TGTGCCAGCAGCGAGGGACAGGTGGTAGCCAAAAACATTCAGTACTTC. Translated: CASSEGQVVAKNIQYF.

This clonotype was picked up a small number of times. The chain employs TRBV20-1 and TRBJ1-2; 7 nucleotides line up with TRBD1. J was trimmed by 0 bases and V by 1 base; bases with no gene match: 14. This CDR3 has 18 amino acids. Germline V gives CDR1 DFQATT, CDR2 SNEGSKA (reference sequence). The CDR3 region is CSARGPTSGTVANYGYTF. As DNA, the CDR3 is TGCAGTGCTAGAGGTCCGACTTCAGGGACAGTAGCTAACTATGGCTACACCTTC.

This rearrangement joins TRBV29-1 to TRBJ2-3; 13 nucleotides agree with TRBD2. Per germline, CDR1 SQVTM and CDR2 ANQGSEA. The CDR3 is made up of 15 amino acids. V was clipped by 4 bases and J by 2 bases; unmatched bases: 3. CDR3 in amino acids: CSVVGTSGTTDTQYF. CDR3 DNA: TGCAGCGTTGTGGGGACTAGCGGGACCACAGATACGCAGTATTTT.

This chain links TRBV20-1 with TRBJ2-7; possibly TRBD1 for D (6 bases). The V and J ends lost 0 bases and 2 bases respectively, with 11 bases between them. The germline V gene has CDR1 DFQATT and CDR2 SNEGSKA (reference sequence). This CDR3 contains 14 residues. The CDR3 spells CSARDRHRAYEQYF. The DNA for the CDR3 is TGCAGTGCTAGAGACCGTCACAGGGCCTACGAGCAGTACTTC.

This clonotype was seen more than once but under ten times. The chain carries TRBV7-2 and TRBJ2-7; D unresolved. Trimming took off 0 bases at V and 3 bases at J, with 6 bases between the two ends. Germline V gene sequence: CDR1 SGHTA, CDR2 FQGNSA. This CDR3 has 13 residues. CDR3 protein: CASSLAAHYEQYF. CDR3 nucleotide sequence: TGTGCCAGCAGCTTAGCGGCCCACTACGAGCAGTACTTC. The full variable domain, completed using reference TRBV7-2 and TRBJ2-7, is GAGVSQSPSNKVTEKGKDVELRCDPISGHTALYWYRQSLGQGLEFLIYFQGNSAPDKSGLPSDRFSAERTGGSVSTLTIQRTQQEDSAVYLCASSLAAHYEQYFGPGTRLTVT.

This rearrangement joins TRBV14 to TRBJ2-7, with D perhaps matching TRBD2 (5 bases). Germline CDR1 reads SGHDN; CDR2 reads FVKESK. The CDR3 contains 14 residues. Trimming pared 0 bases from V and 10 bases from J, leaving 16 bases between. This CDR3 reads CASSQDLTGGPQYF. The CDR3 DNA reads TGTGCCAGCAGCCAAGATTTAACCGGAGGCCCCCAGTACTTC.

Here the CDR3 DNA reads TGTGCCAGCAGCGTAGTTCCGACTAGCGGGAGAAATGAGCAGTTCTTC. Translation gives CASSVVPTSGRNEQFF. J is TRBJ2-1 and V is TRBV9, with 12 bases matching TRBD2. V shed 0 bases, J shed 7 bases, and the junction held 5 bases outside the gene matches. This CDR3 has 16 residues. Germline V CDR1 and CDR2: SGDLS, YYNGEE. Filled out from reference TRBV9 and TRBJ2-1, the complete variable domain reads DSGVTQTPKHLITATGQRVTLRCSPRSGDLSVYWYQQSLDQGLQFLIQYYNGEERAKGNILERFSAQQFPDLHSELNLSSLELGDSALYFCASSVVPTSGRNEQFFGPGTRLTVL.

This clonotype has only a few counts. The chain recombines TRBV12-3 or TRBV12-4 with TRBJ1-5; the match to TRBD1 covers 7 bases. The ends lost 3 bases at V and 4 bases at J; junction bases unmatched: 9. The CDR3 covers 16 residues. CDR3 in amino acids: CASSLLVGTENQPQHF. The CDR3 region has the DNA TGTGCCAGCAGTTTGTTAGTCGGGACAGAGAATCAGCCCCAGCATTTT.

Here the CDR3 reads CASSSTPPSGGYTDEQFF. CDR3 nucleotide sequence: TGTGCCAGCAGCTCCACGCCTCCTAGCGGGGGGTATACGGATGAGCAGTTCTTC. The V call is TRBV7-2, the J call TRBJ2-1; 11 bases fit TRBD2. CDR1 and CDR2 (germline): SGHTA, FQGNSA. The V segment lost 4 bases and the J segment 8 bases; nucleotides outside the gene matches: 16. This CDR3 region has 18 residues.

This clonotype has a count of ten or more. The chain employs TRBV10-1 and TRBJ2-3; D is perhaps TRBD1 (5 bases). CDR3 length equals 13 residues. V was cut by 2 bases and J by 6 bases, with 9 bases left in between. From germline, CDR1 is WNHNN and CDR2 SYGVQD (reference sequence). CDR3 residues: CASSERGTDTQYF. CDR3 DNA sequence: TGCGCCAGCAGTGAGAGGGGAACGGATACGCAGTATTTT.